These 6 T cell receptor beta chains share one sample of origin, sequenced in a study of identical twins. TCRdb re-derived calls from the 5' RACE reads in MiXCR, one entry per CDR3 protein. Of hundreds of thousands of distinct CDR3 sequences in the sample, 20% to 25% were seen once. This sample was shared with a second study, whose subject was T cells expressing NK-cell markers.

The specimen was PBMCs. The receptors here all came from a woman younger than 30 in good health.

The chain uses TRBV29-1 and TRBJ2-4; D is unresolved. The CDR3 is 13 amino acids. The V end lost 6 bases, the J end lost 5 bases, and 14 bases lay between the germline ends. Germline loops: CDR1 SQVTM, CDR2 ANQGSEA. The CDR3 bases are TGCAGCGTGACAAGAACTGACCAAAACATTCAGTACTTC. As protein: CSVTRTDQNIQYF. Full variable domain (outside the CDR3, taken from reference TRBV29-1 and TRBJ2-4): SAVISQKPSRDICQRGTSLTIQCQVDSQVTMMFWYRQQPGQSLTLIATANQGSEATYESGFVIDKFPISRPNLTFSTLTVSNMSPEDSSIYLCSVTRTDQNIQYFGAGTRLSVL.

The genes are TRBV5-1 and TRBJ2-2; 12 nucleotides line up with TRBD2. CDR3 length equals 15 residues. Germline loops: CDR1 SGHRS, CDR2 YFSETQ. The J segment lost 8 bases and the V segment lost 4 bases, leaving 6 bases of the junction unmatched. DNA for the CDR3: TGCGCCAGCAGCGAGACCGGACTAGCGGGGGGGGAGCTGTTTTTT. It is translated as CASSETGLAGGELFF.

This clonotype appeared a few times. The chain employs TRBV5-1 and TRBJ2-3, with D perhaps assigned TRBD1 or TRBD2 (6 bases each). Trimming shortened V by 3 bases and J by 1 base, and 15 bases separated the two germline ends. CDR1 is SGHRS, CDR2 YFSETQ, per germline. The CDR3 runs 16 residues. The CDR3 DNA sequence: TGCGCCAGCAGCTGGGGGCTAGCGCTTCGCACAGATACGCAGTATTTT. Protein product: CASSWGLALRTDTQYF.

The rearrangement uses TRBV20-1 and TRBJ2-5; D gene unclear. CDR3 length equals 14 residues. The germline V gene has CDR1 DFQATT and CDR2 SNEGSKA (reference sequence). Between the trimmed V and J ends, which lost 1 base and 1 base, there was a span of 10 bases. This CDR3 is CSARGWGIQETQYF. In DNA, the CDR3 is TGCAGTGCTAGAGGCTGGGGAATCCAAGAGACCCAGTACTTC.

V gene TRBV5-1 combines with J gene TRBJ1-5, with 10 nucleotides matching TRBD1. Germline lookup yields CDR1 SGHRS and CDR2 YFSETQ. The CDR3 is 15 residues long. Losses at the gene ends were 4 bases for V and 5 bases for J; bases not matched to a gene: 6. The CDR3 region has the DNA TGCGCCAGCAGCGCGACAGGGGGCGGCCATCAGCCCCAGCATTTT. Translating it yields CASSATGGGHQPQHF.

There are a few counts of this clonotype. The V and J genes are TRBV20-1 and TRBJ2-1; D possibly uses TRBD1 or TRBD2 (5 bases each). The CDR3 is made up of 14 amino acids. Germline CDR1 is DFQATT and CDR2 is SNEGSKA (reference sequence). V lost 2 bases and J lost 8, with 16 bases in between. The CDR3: CSARTGPAEDEQFF. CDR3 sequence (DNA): TGCAGTGCTAGAACGGGACCTGCAGAGGATGAGCAGTTCTTC.